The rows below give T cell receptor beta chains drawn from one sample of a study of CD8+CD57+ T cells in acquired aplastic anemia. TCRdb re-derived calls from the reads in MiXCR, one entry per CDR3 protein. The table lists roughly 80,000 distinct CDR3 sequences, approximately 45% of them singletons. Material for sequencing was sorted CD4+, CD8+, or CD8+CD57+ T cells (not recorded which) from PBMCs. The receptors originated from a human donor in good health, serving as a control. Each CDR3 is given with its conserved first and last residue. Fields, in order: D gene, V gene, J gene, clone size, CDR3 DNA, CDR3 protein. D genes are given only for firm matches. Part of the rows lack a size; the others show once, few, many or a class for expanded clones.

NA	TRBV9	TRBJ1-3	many	TGTGCCAGCAGCGTAGAAGGGGCCGGAAACACCATATATTTT	CASSVEGAGNTIYF
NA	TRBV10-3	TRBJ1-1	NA	TGTGCCATCAAGGAGGGAGGTGAAGCTTTCTTT	CAIKEGGEAFF
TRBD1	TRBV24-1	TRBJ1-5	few	TGTGCCACCAGTAGACAGGGGAGCAATCAGCCCCAGCATTTT	CATSRQGSNQPQHF
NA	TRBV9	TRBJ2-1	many	TGTGCCAGCAGCGCCCCCCGAAGGGGCAATGAGCAGTTCTTC	CASSAPRRGNEQFF
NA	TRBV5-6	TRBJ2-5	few	TGCGCCAGCAGCTTGGCTAGGCAAGAGACCCAGTACTTC	CASSLARQETQYF
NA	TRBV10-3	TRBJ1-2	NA	TGTGCCATCAGTTCCCTGTCTGACGGCGGCTACACCTTC	CAISSLSDGGYTF
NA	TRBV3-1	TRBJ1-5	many	TGTGCCAGTGGATGGGGGGTCAATCAGCCCCAGCATTTT	CASGWGVNQPQHF
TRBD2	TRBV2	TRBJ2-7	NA	TGTGCCAGCAGTAGTGCCCCTATCGGACTAGCGGACGGCTACGAGCAGTACTTC	CASSSAPIGLADGYEQYF
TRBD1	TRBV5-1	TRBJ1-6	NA	TGCGCCAGCAGCACCGGGGACAGGGAGGATTCACCCCTCCACTTT	CASSTGDREDSPLHF
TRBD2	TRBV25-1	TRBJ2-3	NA	TGTGCCAGCAGTTCCGGACTAGCGGGAGATGAGCAGTATTTT	CASSSGLAGDEQYF
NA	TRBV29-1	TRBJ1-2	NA	TGCAGCGTTGGGGATAAAGCTGATTATGGCTACACCTTC	CSVGDKADYGYTF
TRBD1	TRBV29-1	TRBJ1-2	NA	TGCAGCGTTGTGGATACAGGGGACTATGGCTACACCTTC	CSVVDTGDYGYTF
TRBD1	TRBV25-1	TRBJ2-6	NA	TGTGCCAGCAGTCACCCCGGGACAGGGCATGGGGCCAACGTCCTGACTTTC	CASSHPGTGHGANVLTF
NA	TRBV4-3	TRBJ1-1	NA	TGCGCCAGCAGCCAAGATGAGGACAGCGGCACTGAAGCTTTCTTT	CASSQDEDSGTEAFF
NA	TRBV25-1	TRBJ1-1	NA	TGTGCCAGCAGTGTTCGGGATGAAGGGACTGAAGCTTTCTTT	CASSVRDEGTEAFF
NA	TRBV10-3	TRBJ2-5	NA	TGTGCCAGCAGTTACGGCTCAGCCCGAGAGACCCAGTACTTC	CASSYGSARETQYF
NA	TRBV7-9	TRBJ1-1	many	TGTGCCAGCAGCCCTGGGGGGGGGACTGAAGCTTTCTTT	CASSPGGGTEAFF
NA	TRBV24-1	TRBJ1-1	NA	TGTGCCACCAGTGGAGCAGGGAGCACAGAAGCTTTCTTT	CATSGAGSTEAFF
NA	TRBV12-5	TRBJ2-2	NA	TGTGCTAGTGGTCCAGACCGGGGACAGAACACCGGGGAGCTGTTTTTT	CASGPDRGQNTGELFF
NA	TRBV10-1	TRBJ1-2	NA	TGCGCCAGCAGTGCCTCAGGCACCTATGGCTACACCTTC	CASSASGTYGYTF
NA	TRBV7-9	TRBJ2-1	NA	TGTGCCAGCAGCTTCGGGGTCCGCAATGAGCAGTTCTTC	CASSFGVRNEQFF
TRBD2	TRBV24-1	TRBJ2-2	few	TGTGCCACCAGTGGTGTATCGTCGGGACTAGCGGGAGCCCGCCAGGTCACCGGGGAGCTGTTTTTT	CATSGVSSGLAGARQVTGELFF
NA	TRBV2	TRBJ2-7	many	TGTGCCAGCAGGGGGGTCTATAGGTACGAGCAGTACTTC	CASRGVYRYEQYF
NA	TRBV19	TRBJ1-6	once	TGTGCCAGTAGTGATCAGGGAGTGCTGTCCACTTCACCCCTCCACTTT	CASSDQGVLSTSPLHF
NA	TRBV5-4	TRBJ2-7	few	TGTGCCAGCAGCTCCTCGACAGCCTACGAGCAGTACTTC	CASSSSTAYEQYF
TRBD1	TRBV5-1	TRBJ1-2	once	TGCGCCAGCAGCTTGTCAGGGACAGGGGAAGGCTACACCTTC	CASSLSGTGEGYTF
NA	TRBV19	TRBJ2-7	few	TGTGCCAGTAGTATGGGGGTAGGGGTCTCCTACGAGCAGTACTTC	CASSMGVGVSYEQYF
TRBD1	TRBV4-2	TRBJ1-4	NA	TGTGCCAGCAGCCCCCCCAGGGACAGCAATGAAAAACTGTTTTTT	CASSPPRDSNEKLFF
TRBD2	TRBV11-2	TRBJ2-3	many	TGTGCCAGCAGCTTCTCTAGCGGGGGCGGAGATACGCAGTATTTT	CASSFSSGGGDTQYF
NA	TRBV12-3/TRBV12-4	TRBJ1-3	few	TGTGCCAGCAGTTTGAGACTTACCAGCTCTGGAAACACCATATATTTT	CASSLRLTSSGNTIYF
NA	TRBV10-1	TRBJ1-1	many	TGCGCCAGCAGTGAAGAGGGAGGGATCACTGAAGCTTTCTTT	CASSEEGGITEAFF
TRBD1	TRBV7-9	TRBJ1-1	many	TGTGCCAGCAGCTACAGGGGAACTGAAGCTTTCTTT	CASSYRGTEAFF
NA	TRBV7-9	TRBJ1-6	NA	TGTGCCAGCAGGGGGGAATCACCCCTCCACTTT	CASRGESPLHF
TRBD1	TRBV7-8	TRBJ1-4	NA	TGTGCCAGCAGCTCTTTGGACAGGGGAGATGAAAAACTGTTTTTT	CASSSLDRGDEKLFF
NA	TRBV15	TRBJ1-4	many	TGTGCCACCAGCAGAGAGGGGCAGAAAAATGAAAAACTGTTTTTT	CATSREGQKNEKLFF
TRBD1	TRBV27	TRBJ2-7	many	TGTGCCAGCAGTTCGTCGACAGGGAGAGGGCGCGAGCAGTACTTC	CASSSSTGRGREQYF
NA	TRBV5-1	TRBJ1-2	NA	TGCGCCAGCAGCTTGGACCCAACCTTGAACTATGGCTACACCTTC	CASSLDPTLNYGYTF
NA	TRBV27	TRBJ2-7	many	TGTGCCAGCAGCGGGGGACTTGACAGGTACGAGCAGTACTTC	CASSGGLDRYEQYF
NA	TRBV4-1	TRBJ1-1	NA	TGCGCCAGCAGCCTAAAAACGGGGTGGAACACTGAAGCTTTCTTT	CASSLKTGWNTEAFF
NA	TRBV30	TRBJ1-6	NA	TGTGCCTGGAGTGTTTCTTCACCCCTCCACTTT	CAWSVSSPLHF
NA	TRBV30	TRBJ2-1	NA	TGTGCCTGGAGTGCAGGATACAATGAGCAGTTCTTC	CAWSAGYNEQFF
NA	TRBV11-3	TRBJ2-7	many	TGTGCCAGCAGCTCACGACAGAGTTACGAGCAGTACTTC	CASSSRQSYEQYF
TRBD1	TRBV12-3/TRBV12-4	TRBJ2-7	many	TGTGCCAGCAGTTCTCCGGGACAGGGCACCGAGCAGTACTTC	CASSSPGQGTEQYF
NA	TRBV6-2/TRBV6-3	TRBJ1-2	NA	TGTGCCAGCAACCAACCTTACATCTGGGGCTACACCTTC	CASNQPYIWGYTF
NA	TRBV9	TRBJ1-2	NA	TGTGCCAGCAGCCTGTTCGACACGACTAACTATGGCTACACCTTC	CASSLFDTTNYGYTF
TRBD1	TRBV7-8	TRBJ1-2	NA	TGTGCCAGCAGCCTGTTACAGGGGCATGGCTACACCTTC	CASSLLQGHGYTF
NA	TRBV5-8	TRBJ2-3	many	TGTGCCAGCAGCTACGGGAGTTTTGATACGCAGTATTTT	CASSYGSFDTQYF
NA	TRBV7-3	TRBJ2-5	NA	TGTGCCAGCAGCTTATGGGGACAAGAGACCCAGTACTTC	CASSLWGQETQYF
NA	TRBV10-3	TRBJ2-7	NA	TGTGCCAGCATTATACCGGGCTCCTACGAGCAGTACTTC	CASIIPGSYEQYF
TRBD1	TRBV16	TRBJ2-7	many	TGTGCCAGCAGCCTTACAGGGGGCGAGCAGTACTTC	CASSLTGGEQYF
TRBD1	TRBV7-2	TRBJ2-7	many	TGTGCCAGCAGCTTTCCCCCCGGACAGGGTCTCTACGAGCAGTACTTC	CASSFPPGQGLYEQYF
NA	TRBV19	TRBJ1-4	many	TGTGACGGGCCCGATGCAACTAATGAAAAACTGTTTTTT	CDGPDATNEKLFF
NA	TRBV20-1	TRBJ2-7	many	TGCAGTGCTAGAAGCCAAGCGGACTACGAGCAGTACTTC	CSARSQADYEQYF
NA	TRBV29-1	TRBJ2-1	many	TGCAGCGTTGAAACTAACAGGAATGAGCAGTTCTTC	CSVETNRNEQFF
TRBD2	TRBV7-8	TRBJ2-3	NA	TGTGCCAGCAGCTGGAGCGGGGAGGGCGGGAAGCTTACGCAGTATTTT	CASSWSGEGGKLTQYF
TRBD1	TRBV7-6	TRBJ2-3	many	TGTGCCAGCAGCTTCGTGGGCAGGGGGTTCGGCACAGATACGCAGTATTTT	CASSFVGRGFGTDTQYF
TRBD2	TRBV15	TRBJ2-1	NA	TGTGCCACCAGCAGAGATCGGGGGGGGCCTAACAATGAGCAGTTCTTC	CATSRDRGGPNNEQFF
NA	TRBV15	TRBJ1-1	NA	TGTGCCACCGGCAGAGATTTAGGTTCCATGAGCACTGAAGCTTTCTTT	CATGRDLGSMSTEAFF
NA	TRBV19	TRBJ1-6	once	TGTGCCAGTAGTCACAGGACCAATTCACCCCTCCACTTT	CASSHRTNSPLHF
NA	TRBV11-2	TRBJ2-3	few	TGTGCCCGCAGCTTAGTTACCCGGGCTAATACGCAGTATTTT	CARSLVTRANTQYF